Described below is a single T cell receptor (beta chain) sequence and its context. From germline, CDR1 is MNHEY and CDR2 SVGAGI. The CDR3 length is 14 residues. The V and J ends lost 4 bases and 2 bases respectively, with 9 bases between them. The PCR employed 60 Vbeta primers together with 13 Jbeta primers. Measured with immunoSEQ multiplex PCR; TCRdb has only the in-frame clones, and not every one. The sample shows 85,000 to 130,000 clones, about four fifths of them seen only once. These data are taken from a study of cytomegalovirus exposure and HLA in healthy donors. The overall study: Samples from HLA-typed donors yielded 65 million to 90 million unique TCRs in an early data release.

The chain couples TRBV6-5 to TRBJ1-5; D may be TRBD1 (5 bases). The sequence was obtained from a man aged 45-65 years in good health and CMV-seronegative. Source material: PBMCs. CDR3 bases: TGTGCCAGCAGTTGGGCCAGGGGCAATCAGCCCCAGCATTTT. The encoded protein is CASSWARGNQPQHF.